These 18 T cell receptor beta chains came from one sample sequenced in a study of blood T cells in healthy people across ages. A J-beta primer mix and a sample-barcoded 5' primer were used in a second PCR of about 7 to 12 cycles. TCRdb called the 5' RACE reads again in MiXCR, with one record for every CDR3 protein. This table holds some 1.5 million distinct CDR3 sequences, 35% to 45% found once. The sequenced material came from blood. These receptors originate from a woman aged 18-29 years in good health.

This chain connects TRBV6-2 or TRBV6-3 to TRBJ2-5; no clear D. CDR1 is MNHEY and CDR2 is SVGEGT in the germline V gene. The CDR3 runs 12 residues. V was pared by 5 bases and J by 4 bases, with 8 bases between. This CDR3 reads CASSDTPETQYF. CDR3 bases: TGTGCCAGCAGTGATACCCCAGAGACCCAGTACTTC.

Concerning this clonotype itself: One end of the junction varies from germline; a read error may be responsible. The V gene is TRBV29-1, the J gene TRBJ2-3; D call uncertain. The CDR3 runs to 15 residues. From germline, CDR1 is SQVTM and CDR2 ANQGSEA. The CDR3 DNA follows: TGCAGCGTTCCGACGCTACAACAGAGTTCAGATACACAGTATTTT. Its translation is CSVPTLQQSSDTQYF.

In nucleotides, the CDR3 is TGTGCCAGCAGCCCACGGAGCGGGGGGGCCGGAGATACGCAGTATTTT. This sequence encodes CASSPRSGGAGDTQYF. The rearrangement joins TRBV12-3 or TRBV12-4 to TRBJ2-3; 10 nucleotides align to TRBD2. The V segment lost 6 bases and the J segment 5 bases; nucleotides outside the gene matches: 11. The CDR3 is made up of 16 amino acids.

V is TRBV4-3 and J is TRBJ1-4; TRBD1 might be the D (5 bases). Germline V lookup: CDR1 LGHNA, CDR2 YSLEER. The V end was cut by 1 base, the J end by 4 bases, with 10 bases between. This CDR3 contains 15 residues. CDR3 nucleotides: TGCGCCAGCAGCCAAGGCGACAGCGTTAATGAAAAACTGTTTTTT. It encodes CASSQGDSVNEKLFF.

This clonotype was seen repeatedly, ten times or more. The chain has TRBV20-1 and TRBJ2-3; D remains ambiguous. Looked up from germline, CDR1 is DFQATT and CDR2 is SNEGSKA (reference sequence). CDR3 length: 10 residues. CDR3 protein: CSASVDTQYF. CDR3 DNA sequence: TGCAGCGCTTCAGTGGATACGCAGTATTTT.

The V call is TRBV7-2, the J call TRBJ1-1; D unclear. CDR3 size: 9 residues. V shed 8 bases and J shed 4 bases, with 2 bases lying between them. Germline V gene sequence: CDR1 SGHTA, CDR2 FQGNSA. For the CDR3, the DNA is TGTGCCAGCGCCACTGAAGCTTTCTTT. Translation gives CASATEAFF.

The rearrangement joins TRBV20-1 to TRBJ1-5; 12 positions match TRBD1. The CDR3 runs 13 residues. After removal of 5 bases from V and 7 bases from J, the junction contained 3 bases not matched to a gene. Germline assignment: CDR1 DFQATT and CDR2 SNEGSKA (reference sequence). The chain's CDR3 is CSAAGTGGQPQHF. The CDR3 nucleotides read TGCAGTGCTGCCGGGACAGGGGGCCAGCCCCAGCATTTT.

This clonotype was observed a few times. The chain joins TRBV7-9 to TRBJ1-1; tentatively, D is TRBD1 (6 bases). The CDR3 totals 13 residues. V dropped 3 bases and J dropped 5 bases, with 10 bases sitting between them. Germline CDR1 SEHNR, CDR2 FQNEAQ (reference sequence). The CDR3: CASSFVGGTEAFF. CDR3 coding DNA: TGTGCCAGCAGCTTTGTAGGGGGGACTGAAGCTTTCTTT.

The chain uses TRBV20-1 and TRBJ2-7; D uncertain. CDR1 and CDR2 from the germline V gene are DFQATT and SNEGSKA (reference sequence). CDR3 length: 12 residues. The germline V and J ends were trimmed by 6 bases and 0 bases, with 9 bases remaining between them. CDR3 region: CSAGTSSYEQYF. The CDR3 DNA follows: TGCAGTGCGGGTACAAGCTCCTACGAGCAGTACTTC.

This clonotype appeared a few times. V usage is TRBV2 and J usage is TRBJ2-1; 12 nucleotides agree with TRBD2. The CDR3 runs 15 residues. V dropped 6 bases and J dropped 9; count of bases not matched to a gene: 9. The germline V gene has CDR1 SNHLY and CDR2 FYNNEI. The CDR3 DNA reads TGTGCCAGCAGGGGAACTAGCGGGAGGCAGGGTGAGCAGTTCTTC. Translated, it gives CASRGTSGRQGEQFF. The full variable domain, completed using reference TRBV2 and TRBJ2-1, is EPEVTQTPSHQVTQMGQEVILRCVPISNHLYFYWYRQILGQKVEFLVSFYNNEISEKSEIFDDQFSVERPDGSNFTLKIRSTKLEDSAMYFCASRGTSGRQGEQFFGPGTRLTVL.

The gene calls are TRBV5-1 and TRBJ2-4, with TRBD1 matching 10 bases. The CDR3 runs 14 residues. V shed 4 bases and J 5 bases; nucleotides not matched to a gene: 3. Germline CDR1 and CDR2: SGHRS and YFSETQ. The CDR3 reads CASSAGQGENIQYF. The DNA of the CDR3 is TGCGCCAGCAGCGCAGGACAGGGGGAAAACATTCAGTACTTC.

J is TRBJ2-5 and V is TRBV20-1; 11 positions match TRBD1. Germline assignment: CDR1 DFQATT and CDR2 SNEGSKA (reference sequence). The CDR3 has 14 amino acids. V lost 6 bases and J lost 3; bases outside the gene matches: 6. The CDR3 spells CSAGDRGREETQYF. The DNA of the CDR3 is TGCAGTGCGGGGGACAGGGGGAGAGAAGAGACCCAGTACTTC.

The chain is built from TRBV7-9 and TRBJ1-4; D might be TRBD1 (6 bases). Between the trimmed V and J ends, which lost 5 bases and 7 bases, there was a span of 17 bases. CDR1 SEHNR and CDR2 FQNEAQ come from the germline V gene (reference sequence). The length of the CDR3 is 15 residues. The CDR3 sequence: CASSPWTEAGEKLFF. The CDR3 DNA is TGTGCCAGCAGCCCATGGACAGAGGCTGGTGAAAAACTGTTTTTT.

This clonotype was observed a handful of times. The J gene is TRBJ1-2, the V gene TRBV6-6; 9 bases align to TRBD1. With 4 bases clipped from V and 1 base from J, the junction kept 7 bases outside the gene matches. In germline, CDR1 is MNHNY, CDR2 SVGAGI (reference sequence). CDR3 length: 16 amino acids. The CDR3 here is CASSSNRDRVNYGYTF. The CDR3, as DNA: TGTGCCAGCAGTTCGAACCGGGACAGGGTTAACTATGGCTACACCTTC.

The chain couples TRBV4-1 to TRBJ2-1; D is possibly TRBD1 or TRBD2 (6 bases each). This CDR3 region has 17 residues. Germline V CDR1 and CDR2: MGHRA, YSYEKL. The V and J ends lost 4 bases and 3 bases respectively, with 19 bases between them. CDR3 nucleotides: TGCGCCAGCAGCCTCCAACCCCCGGGGGCCTACTACAATGAGCAGTTCTTC. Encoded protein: CASSLQPPGAYYNEQFF.

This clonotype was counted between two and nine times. CDR3 bases: TGCGCCAGCAGCCGACTTGTAGGTGAAAAACTGTTTTTT. It codes for CASSRLVGEKLFF. This chain connects TRBV4-1 to TRBJ1-4, with D unclear. Trimming removed 4 bases from V and 7 bases from J, with 10 bases in between. The CDR3 is made up of 13 amino acids. Per germline, CDR1 MGHRA and CDR2 YSYEKL.

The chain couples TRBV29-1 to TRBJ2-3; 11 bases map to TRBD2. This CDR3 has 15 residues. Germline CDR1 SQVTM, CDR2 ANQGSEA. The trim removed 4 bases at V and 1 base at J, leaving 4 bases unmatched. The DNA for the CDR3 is TGCAGCGTTGGGGGACTAGCGGTGGGCACAGATACGCAGTATTTT. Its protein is CSVGGLAVGTDTQYF.

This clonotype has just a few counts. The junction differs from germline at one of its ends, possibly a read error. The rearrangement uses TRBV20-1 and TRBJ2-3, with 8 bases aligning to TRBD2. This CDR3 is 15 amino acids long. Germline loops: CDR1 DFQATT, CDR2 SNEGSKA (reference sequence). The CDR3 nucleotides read TGCAGTGCGGATAAAGCGGGGGAGTTGGCAGATACGCGGTATTTT. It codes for CSADKAGELADTRYF.